These 10 T cell receptor beta chains share one sample of origin, sequenced in a study of T cells after yellow fever vaccination. Using its own MiXCR run on the 5' RACE reads, TCRdb lists one record per CDR3 protein. The data show roughly 500,000 distinct CDR3 sequences, with 15% to 20% seen just once and 14% held by the top ten. The sample here was PBMCs, taken 15 days after the yellow fever booster vaccination. All receptors derive from a man in his thirties or forties who received the YFV17D yellow fever vaccine.

Many counts were recorded for this clonotype. The chain is built from TRBV12-3 or TRBV12-4 and TRBJ2-7; 9 nucleotides agree with TRBD1. This CDR3 contains 15 residues. V dropped 3 bases and J dropped 0; count of bases not matched to a gene: 3. CDR3 region: CASSFPGQGSYEQYF. CDR3 in DNA: TGTGCCAGCAGTTTTCCGGGACAGGGCTCCTACGAGCAGTACTTC.

This chain uses TRBV5-8 with TRBJ2-5; D unresolved. With 4 bases removed from V and 0 bases from J, the gap between germline ends came to 10 bases. Germline-derived CDR1 and CDR2 are SGHTS and YDEGEE. The CDR3 covers 14 residues. In DNA, the CDR3 is TGTGCCAGCAGCCCGGAAGGCTACCAAGAGACCCAGTACTTC. It is translated as CASSPEGYQETQYF.

This clonotype was observed a handful of times. The rearrangement uses TRBV2 and TRBJ2-5; unclear D gene. CDR1 is SNHLY, CDR2 FYNNEI, per germline. This CDR3 is built from 15 residues. Trimming shortened V by 10 bases and J by 5 bases, and 23 bases separated the two germline ends. CDR3 loop: CATLPAELTGETQYF. CDR3 sequence (DNA): TGTGCCACCCTCCCGGCGGAACTTACTGGGGAGACCCAGTACTTC.

The CDR3 DNA sequence: TGTGCCAGCAGCTTAGCGCATTACGGACGGGAGAACACTGAAGCTTTCTTT. Its translation is CASSLAHYGRENTEAFF. The chain links TRBV7-8 to TRBJ1-1; no clear D gene. Germline V lookup: CDR1 SGHVS, CDR2 FQNEAQ. V shed 0 bases and J shed 1 base, with 15 bases lying between them. This CDR3 is 17 amino acids long.

A few counts support this clonotype. V usage is TRBV10-3 and J usage is TRBJ2-7; D is perhaps TRBD1 (5 bases). Germline CDR1 and CDR2: ENHRY and SYGVKD. There are 14 residues in the CDR3. The V gene lost 7 bases and the J gene lost 4 bases, with 17 bases spanning the gap. The CDR3 sequence: CAINNRQGPYEQYF. The DNA for the CDR3 is TGTGCCATCAATAATAGGCAGGGCCCTTACGAGCAGTACTTC.

The chain couples TRBV7-7 to TRBJ2-7, with 7 bases identical to TRBD2. Losses at the gene ends were 1 base for V and 3 bases for J; bases not matched to a gene: 6. The CDR3 has 15 residues. Germline V gene lookup returns CDR1 SSHAT and CDR2 FNYEAQ (reference sequence). The CDR3 spells CASSLGSTGGYEQYF. CDR3 sequence (DNA): TGTGCCAGCAGCTTAGGTTCTACGGGGGGCTACGAGCAGTACTTC.

V is TRBV20-1 and J is TRBJ2-1, with 8 bases fitting TRBD2. The CDR3 covers 14 residues. CDR1 and CDR2 from the germline V gene are DFQATT and SNEGSKA (reference sequence). V lost 2 bases, J lost 6 bases, and 6 bases stayed unmatched. The CDR3 coding sequence is TGCAGTGCTAGATCCGCTAGCGGGCTCAATGAGCAGTTCTTC. Translating it yields CSARSASGLNEQFF.

This clonotype was seen only a few times. This chain links TRBV12-3 or TRBV12-4 with TRBJ2-1; D perhaps matches TRBD1 (5 bases). V was clipped by 6 bases and J by 10 bases, with 13 bases between them. The CDR3 spans 12 residues. CDR3 loop: CASRPPPGEQFF. The CDR3 nucleotides are TGTGCCAGCAGACCTCCCCCAGGGGAGCAGTTCTTC.

In its sample, this clonotype was seen a few times. The DNA for the CDR3 is TGCAGCGTTGAAGTAGCAGGGGGCCGCACTGAAGCTTTCTTT. Protein sequence: CSVEVAGGRTEAFF. V usage is TRBV29-1 and J usage is TRBJ1-1; 8 positions match TRBD1. Germline CDR1 SQVTM, CDR2 ANQGSEA. The CDR3 is 14 residues long. V gave up 1 base and J gave up 4 bases; unmatched junction bases: 5.

This clonotype appeared a few times. The chain is built from TRBV3-1 and TRBJ2-1; D gene unclear. The CDR3 has 13 amino acids. The V gene lost 3 bases and the J gene lost 8 bases, with 11 bases spanning the gap. Germline CDR1 is LGHDT and CDR2 is YNNKEL (reference sequence). The CDR3 sequence: CASSQHTGDEQFF. The CDR3 DNA follows: TGTGCCAGCAGCCAGCACACGGGCGATGAGCAGTTCTTC.